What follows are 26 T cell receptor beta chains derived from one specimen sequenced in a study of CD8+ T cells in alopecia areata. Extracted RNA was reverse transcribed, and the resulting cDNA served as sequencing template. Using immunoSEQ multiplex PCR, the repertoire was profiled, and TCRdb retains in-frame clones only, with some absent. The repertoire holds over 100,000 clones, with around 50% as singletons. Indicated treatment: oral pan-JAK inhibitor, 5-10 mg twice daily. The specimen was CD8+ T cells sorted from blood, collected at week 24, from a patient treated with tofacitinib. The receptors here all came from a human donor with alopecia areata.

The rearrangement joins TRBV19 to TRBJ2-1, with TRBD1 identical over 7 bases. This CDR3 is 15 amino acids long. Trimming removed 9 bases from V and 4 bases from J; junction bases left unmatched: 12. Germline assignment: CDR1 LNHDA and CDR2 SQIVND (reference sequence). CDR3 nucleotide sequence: TGTGCCAGCCATAAAGGGGACAGCTGGTACAATGAGCAGTTCTTC. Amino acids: CASHKGDSWYNEQFF.

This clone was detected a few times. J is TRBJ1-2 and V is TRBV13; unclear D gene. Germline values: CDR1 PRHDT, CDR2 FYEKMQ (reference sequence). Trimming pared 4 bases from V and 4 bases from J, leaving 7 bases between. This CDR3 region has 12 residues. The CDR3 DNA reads TGTGCCAGCAGCTCACCGGGCTATGGCTACACCTTC. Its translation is CASSSPGYGYTF.

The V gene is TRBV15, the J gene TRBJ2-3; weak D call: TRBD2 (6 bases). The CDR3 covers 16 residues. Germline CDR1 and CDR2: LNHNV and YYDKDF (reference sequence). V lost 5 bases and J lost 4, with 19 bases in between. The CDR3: CATSSLMAGSPDTQYF. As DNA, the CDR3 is TGTGCCACCAGCTCCCTGATGGCGGGGAGTCCAGATACGCAGTATTTT.

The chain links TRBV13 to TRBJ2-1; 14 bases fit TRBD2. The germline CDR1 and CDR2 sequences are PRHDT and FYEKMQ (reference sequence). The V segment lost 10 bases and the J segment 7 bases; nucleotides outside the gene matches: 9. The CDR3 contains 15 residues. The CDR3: CATEETSGGANEQFF. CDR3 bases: TGTGCCACCGAAGAGACTAGCGGGGGGGCGAATGAGCAGTTCTTC.

CDR3 sequence reads: CASSLVPGQGNQPQHF. The CDR3, as DNA: TGTGCCAGCAGCTTAGTACCCGGACAGGGCAATCAGCCCCAGCATTTT. The V call is TRBV7-2, the J call TRBJ1-5, with TRBD1 matching 7 bases. The CDR3 has 16 residues. V was pared by 1 base and J by 2 bases, with 5 bases of the junction left unmatched. Germline values: CDR1 SGHTA, CDR2 FQGNSA.

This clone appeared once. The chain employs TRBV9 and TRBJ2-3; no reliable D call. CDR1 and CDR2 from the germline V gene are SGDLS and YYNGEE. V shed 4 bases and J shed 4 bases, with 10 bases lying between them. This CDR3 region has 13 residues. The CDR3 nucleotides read TGTGCCAGCAGCTCCCCTCCCGCAGATACGCAGTATTTT. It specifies CASSSPPADTQYF.

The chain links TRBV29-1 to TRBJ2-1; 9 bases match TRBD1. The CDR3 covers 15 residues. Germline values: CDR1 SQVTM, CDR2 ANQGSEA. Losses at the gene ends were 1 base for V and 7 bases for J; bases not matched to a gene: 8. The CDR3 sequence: CSVEGGQGWVNEQFF. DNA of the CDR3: TGCAGCGTTGAAGGGGGACAGGGTTGGGTGAATGAGCAGTTCTTC.

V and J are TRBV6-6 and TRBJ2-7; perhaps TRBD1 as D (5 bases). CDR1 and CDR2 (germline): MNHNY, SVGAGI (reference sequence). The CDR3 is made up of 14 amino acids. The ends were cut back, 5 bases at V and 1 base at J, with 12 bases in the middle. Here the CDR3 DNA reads TGTGCCAGCAGTGGGGCAAGACTTTCCTACGAGCAGTACTTC. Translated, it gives CASSGARLSYEQYF.

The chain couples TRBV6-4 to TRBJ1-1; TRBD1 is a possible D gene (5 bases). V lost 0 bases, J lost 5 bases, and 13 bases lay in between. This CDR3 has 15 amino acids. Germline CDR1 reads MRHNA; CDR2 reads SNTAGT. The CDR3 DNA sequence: TGTGCCAGCAGTGACTCTATGGGACCAAGGACTGAAGCTTTCTTT. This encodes CASSDSMGPRTEAFF.

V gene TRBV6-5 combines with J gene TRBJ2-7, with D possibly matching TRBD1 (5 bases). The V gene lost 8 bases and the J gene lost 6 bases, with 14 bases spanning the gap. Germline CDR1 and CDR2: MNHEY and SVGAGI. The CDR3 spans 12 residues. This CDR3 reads CASWKGFGEQYF. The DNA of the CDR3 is TGTGCCAGCTGGAAGGGGTTCGGCGAGCAGTACTTC.

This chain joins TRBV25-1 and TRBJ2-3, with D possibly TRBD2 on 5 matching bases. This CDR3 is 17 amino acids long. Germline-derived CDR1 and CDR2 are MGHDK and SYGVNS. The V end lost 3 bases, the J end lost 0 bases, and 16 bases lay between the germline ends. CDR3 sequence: CASSEFNSEASTDTQYF. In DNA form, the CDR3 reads TGTGCCAGCAGTGAGTTTAATAGCGAAGCTAGCACAGATACGCAGTATTTT.

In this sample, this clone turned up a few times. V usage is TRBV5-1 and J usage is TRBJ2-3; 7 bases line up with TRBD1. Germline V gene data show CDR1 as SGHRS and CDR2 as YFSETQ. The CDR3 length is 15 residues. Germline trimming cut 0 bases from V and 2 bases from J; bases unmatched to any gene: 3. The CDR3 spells CASSLETGNTDTQYF. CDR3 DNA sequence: TGCGCCAGCAGCTTGGAGACAGGGAACACAGATACGCAGTATTTT.

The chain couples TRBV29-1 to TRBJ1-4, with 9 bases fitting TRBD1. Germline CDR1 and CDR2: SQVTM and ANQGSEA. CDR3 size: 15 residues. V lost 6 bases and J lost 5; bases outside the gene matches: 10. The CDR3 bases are TGCAGCGTCACCCAAACAGGGGGCGAGAATGAAAAACTGTTTTTT. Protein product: CSVTQTGGENEKLFF.

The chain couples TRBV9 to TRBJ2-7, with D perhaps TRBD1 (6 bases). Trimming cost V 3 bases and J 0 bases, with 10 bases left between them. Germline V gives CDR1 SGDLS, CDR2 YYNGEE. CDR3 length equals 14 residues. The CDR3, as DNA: TGTGCCAGCAGCGCCACAGGGAGCTCCTACGAGCAGTACTTC. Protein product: CASSATGSSYEQYF.

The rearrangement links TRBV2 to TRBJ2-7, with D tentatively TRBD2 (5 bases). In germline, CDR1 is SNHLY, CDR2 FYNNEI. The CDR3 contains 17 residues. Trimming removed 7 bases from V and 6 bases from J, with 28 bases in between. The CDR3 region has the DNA TGTGCCAGCAATAATCCCACCTCCGAGGGAGCGGCCACCGAGCAGTACTTC. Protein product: CASNNPTSEGAATEQYF.

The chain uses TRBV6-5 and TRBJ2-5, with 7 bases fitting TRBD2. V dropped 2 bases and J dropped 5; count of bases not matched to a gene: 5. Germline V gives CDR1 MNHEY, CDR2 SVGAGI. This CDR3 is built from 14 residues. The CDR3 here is CASSYGLEWETQYF. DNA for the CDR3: TGTGCCAGCAGTTACGGACTAGAATGGGAGACCCAGTACTTC.

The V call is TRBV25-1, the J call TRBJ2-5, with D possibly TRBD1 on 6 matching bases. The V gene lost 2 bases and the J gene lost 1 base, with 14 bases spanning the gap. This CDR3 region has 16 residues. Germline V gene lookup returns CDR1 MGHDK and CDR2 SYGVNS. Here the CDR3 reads CASSEAETGFQETQYF. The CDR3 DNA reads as TGTGCCAGCAGTGAAGCCGAAACAGGGTTCCAAGAGACCCAGTACTTC.

The CDR3 reads CASSYRDSQETQYF. CDR3 in DNA: TGTGCCAGCAGCTACCGGGACAGCCAAGAGACCCAGTACTTC. This rearrangement joins TRBV13 to TRBJ2-5, with 7 bases fitting TRBD1. This CDR3 is built from 14 residues. Germline V gene sequence: CDR1 PRHDT, CDR2 FYEKMQ (reference sequence). Trimming removed 4 bases from V and 1 base from J; junction bases left unmatched: 3.

The CDR3 DNA reads as TGTGCCAGCAGCCCCATAGGGGCGCTCGAGACCCAGTACTTC. Amino acids: CASSPIGALETQYF. This chain connects TRBV6-5 to TRBJ2-5, with D possibly matching TRBD1 (5 bases). Germline lookup yields CDR1 MNHEY and CDR2 SVGAGI. This CDR3 has 14 amino acids. V lost 6 bases and J lost 5, with 16 bases in between.

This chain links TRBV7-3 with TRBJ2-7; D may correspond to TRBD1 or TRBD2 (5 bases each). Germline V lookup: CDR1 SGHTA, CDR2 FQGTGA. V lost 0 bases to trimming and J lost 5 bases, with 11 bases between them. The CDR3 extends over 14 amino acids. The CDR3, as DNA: TGTGCCAGCAGCTTAACCGGGAAGGGGAACGAGCAGTACTTC. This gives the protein CASSLTGKGNEQYF.

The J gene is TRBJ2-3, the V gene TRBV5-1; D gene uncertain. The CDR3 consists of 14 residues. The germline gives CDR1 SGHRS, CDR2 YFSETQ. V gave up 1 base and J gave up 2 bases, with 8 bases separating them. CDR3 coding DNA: TGCGCCAGCAGCTTGACAGCCCTCACAGATACGCAGTATTTT. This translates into CASSLTALTDTQYF.

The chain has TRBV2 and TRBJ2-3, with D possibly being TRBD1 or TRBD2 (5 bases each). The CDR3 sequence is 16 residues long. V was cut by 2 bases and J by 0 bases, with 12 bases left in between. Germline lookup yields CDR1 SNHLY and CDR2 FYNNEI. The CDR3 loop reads CASSEPEDTSTDTQYF. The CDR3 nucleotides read TGTGCCAGCAGTGAACCGGAGGACACTAGCACAGATACGCAGTATTTT. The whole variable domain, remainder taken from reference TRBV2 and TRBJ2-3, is EPEVTQTPSHQVTQMGQEVILRCVPISNHLYFYWYRQILGQKVEFLVSFYNNEISEKSEIFDDQFSVERPDGSNFTLKIRSTKLEDSAMYFCASSEPEDTSTDTQYFGPGTRLTVL.

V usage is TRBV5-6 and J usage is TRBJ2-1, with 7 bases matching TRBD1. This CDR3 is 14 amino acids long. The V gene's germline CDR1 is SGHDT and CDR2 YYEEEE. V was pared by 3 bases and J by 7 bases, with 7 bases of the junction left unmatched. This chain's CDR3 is CASSWGNRGNEQFF. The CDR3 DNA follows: TGTGCCAGCAGCTGGGGAAACAGGGGAAATGAGCAGTTCTTC.

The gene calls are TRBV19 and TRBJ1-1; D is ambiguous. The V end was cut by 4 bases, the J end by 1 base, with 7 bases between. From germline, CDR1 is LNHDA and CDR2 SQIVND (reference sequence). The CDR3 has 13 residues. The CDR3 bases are TGTGCCAGTAGTACACGGGAGAACACTGAAGCTTTCTTT. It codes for CASSTRENTEAFF.

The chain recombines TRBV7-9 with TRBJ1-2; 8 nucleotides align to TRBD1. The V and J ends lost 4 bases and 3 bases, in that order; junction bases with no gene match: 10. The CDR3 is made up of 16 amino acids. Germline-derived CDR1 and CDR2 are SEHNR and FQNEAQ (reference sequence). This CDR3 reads CASSSPRQGSDYGYTF. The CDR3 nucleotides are TGTGCCAGCAGCTCACCGAGACAGGGGTCTGACTATGGCTACACCTTC. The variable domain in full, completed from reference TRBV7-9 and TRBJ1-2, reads DTGVSQNPRHKITKRGQNVTFRCDPISEHNRLYWYRQTLGQGPEFLTYFQNEAQLEKSRLLSDRFSAERPKGSFSTLEIQRTEQGDSAMYLCASSSPRQGSDYGYTFGSGTRLTVV.

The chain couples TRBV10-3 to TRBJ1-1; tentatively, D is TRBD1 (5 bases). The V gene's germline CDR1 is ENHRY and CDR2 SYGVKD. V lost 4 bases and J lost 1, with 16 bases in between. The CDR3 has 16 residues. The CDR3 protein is CAISVNTGIANTEAFF. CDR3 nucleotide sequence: TGTGCCATCAGTGTTAACACAGGAATAGCGAACACTGAAGCTTTCTTT.